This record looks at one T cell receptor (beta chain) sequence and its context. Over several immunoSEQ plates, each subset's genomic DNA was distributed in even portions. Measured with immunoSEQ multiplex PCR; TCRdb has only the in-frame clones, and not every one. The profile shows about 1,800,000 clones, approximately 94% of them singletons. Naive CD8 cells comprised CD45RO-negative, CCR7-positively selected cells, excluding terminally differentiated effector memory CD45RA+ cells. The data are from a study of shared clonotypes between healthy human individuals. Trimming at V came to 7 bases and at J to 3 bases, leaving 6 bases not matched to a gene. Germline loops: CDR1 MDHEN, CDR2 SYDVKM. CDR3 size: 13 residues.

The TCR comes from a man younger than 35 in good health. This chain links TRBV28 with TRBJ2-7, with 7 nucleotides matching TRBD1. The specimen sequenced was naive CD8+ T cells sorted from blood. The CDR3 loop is CASTRTGNYEQYF. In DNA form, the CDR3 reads TGTGCCAGCACACGGACAGGAAACTACGAGCAGTACTTC.